A single sample gave rise to the 21 T cell receptor beta chains below, sequenced in a study of blood T cells in healthy people across ages. A J-beta primer mix and a sample-barcoded 5' primer were used in a second PCR of about 7 to 12 cycles. MiXCR, applied by TCRdb to the 5' RACE reads, yields one record per CDR3 protein. The profile covers about 750,000 distinct CDR3 sequences, with around half appearing a single time and under 50% taken by the ten largest. Source material: blood. Receptors were obtained from a man at least 80 years old in good health.

This clonotype showed up just once. The CDR3 DNA is TGTGCCAGCTCATCCCATAGCGGATCCGACAATGAGCAGTACTTC. Encoded protein: CASSSHSGSDNEQYF. The chain is built from TRBV18 and TRBJ2-7; TRBD2 might be the D (6 bases). The CDR3 consists of 15 residues. Germline V gene lookup returns CDR1 KGHSH and CDR2 LQKENI. V lost 5 bases and J 7 bases, leaving 21 bases between the germline ends.

This clonotype was observed a handful of times. The gene calls are TRBV9 and TRBJ2-4; TRBD1 aligns across 10 bases. The better agreement between TRBJ2-7 and the DNA end casts doubt on the J call. The CDR3 length is 14 residues. Germline V gives CDR1 SGDLS, CDR2 YYNGEE. The CDR3 protein is CASSIGQGDDEQYF. In DNA form, the CDR3 reads TGTGCCAGCAGCATAGGACAGGGGGACGACGAGCAGTACTTC.

This clonotype showed up just a few times. The J gene is TRBJ2-7, the V gene TRBV20-1; 8 bases align to TRBD2. Germline V gene data show CDR1 as DFQATT and CDR2 as SNEGSKA (reference sequence). This CDR3 region has 13 residues. CDR3 in amino acids: CSKAGVPSYEQYF. The CDR3 DNA is TGCAGCAAAGCGGGAGTCCCCTCCTACGAGCAGTACTTC.

This sequence joins TRBV7-8 and TRBJ2-7, with TRBD1 matching over 8 bases. There are 12 residues in the CDR3. Trimming at V came to 5 bases and at J to 5 bases, leaving 2 bases not matched to a gene. The germline V gene has CDR1 SGHVS and CDR2 FQNEAQ. The chain's CDR3 is CASSEDRDEQYF. In DNA form, the CDR3 reads TGTGCCAGCAGCGAGGACAGGGACGAGCAGTACTTC. Variable domain in full (rest from reference TRBV7-8 and TRBJ2-7): GAGVSQSPRYKVAKRGQDVALRCDPISGHVSLFWYQQALGQGPEFLTYFQNEAQLDKSGLPSDRFFAERPEGSVSTLKIQRTQQEDSAVYLCASSEDRDEQYFGPGTRLTVT.

This clonotype has only a few counts. The genes are TRBV11-1 and TRBJ2-7; no definite D call. Trimming shortened V by 2 bases and J by 3 bases, and 11 bases separated the two germline ends. The CDR3 is 14 residues long. Germline assignment: CDR1 SGHAT and CDR2 FQDESV (reference sequence). CDR3 protein: CASSLYGDLYEQYF. The CDR3 bases are TGTGCCAGCAGCTTATATGGAGACCTCTACGAGCAGTACTTC. Together with reference TRBV11-1 and TRBJ2-7, the CDR3 gives the full variable domain: EAEVAQSPRYKITEKSQAVAFWCDPISGHATLYWYRQILGQGPELLVQFQDESVVDDSQLPKDRFSAERLKGVDSTLKIQPAELGDSAMYLCASSLYGDLYEQYFGPGTRLTVT.

This clonotype was seen only a few times. The chain carries TRBV10-3 and TRBJ2-3; 7 bases fit TRBD1. Germline assignment: CDR1 ENHRY and CDR2 SYGVKD. The CDR3 has 14 residues. Trimming at V came to 6 bases and at J to 5 bases, leaving 8 bases not matched to a gene. CDR3 bases: TGTGCCATCAGCCCTGGGAACAGGGGAGATACGCAGTATTTT. Amino acid sequence: CAISPGNRGDTQYF.

The J gene is TRBJ2-2, the V gene TRBV5-1; D remains ambiguous. CDR3 length: 15 amino acids. Germline CDR1 SGHRS, CDR2 YFSETQ. V lost 0 bases and J 3 bases, leaving 9 bases between the germline ends. The CDR3 sequence is CASSLGGGDTGELFF. CDR3 bases: TGCGCCAGCAGCTTGGGCGGTGGGGACACCGGGGAGCTGTTTTTT.

The chain carries TRBV9 and TRBJ2-6, with 7 bases identical to TRBD1. Germline values: CDR1 SGDLS, CDR2 YYNGEE. The CDR3 has 16 amino acids. With V trimmed by 3 bases and J by 2 bases, 5 bases remained unmatched. DNA for the CDR3: TGTGCCAGCAGCGAAACGGGGACAGCTGGGGCCAACGTCCTGACTTTC. This encodes CASSETGTAGANVLTF.

The chain joins TRBV20-1 to TRBJ1-4; the match to TRBD1 covers 9 bases. J lost 7 bases, V lost 0 bases, and 6 bases had no gene match. This CDR3 contains 15 residues. Germline V gene data show CDR1 as DFQATT and CDR2 as SNEGSKA (reference sequence). The CDR3 nucleotides are TGCAGTGCTAGAGATGCCCGGACAGGGGCTGAAAAACTGTTTTTT. Its protein is CSARDARTGAEKLFF.

J is TRBJ1-2 and V is TRBV6-5, with a weak D call TRBD1 (6 bases). The germline V and J ends were trimmed by 4 bases and 1 base, with 13 bases remaining between them. From germline, CDR1 is MNHEY and CDR2 SVGAGI. The CDR3 sequence is 15 residues long. The CDR3: CASSFYTGSNYGYTF. DNA of the CDR3: TGTGCCAGCAGTTTTTACACAGGGAGTAACTATGGCTACACCTTC.

The V gene is TRBV5-1, the J gene TRBJ2-7; unclear D gene. Between the trimmed V and J ends, which lost 0 bases and 7 bases, there was a span of 14 bases. The CDR3 extends over 14 amino acids. From germline, CDR1 is SGHRS and CDR2 YFSETQ. For the CDR3, the DNA is TGCGCCAGCAGCTTGGAAACCTCCTGGGATGAGCAGTACTTC. Protein product: CASSLETSWDEQYF.

The chain has TRBV6-5 and TRBJ2-7; D gene ambiguous. Trimming cost V 0 bases and J 3 bases, with 6 bases left between them. The CDR3 consists of 13 residues. From germline, CDR1 is MNHEY and CDR2 SVGAGI. CDR3 sequence reads: CASSYSQSYEQYF. Written as DNA, the CDR3 is TGTGCCAGCAGTTACTCCCAGAGCTACGAGCAGTACTTC.

The chain carries TRBV7-9 and TRBJ2-5, with TRBD2 matching 7 bases. Germline-derived CDR1 and CDR2 are SEHNR and FQNEAQ (reference sequence). The CDR3 runs to 15 residues. V trimming: 5 bases; J trimming: 1 base; junction bases outside the gene matches: 7. CDR3 in amino acids: CASSPSGTPQETQYF. Here the CDR3 DNA reads TGTGCCAGCAGCCCGAGCGGGACCCCCCAAGAGACCCAGTACTTC.

The gene calls are TRBV20-1 and TRBJ2-3; 9 bases fit TRBD2. This CDR3 region has 15 residues. Germline V gene sequence: CDR1 DFQATT, CDR2 SNEGSKA (reference sequence). J lost 14 bases, V lost 4 bases, and 19 bases had no gene match. The CDR3 bases are TGCAGTGCTATGCTAGCGGGAAGATCGCACAGATACGCGTATTTT. Translating gives CSAMLAGRSHRYAYF.

As for this clonotype: A much larger clone is a single base away; this may be a read error. V usage is TRBV3-1 and J usage is TRBJ2-7; D gene ambiguous. V was cut by 1 base and J by 7 bases, with 14 bases left in between. The CDR3 extends over 14 amino acids. From germline, CDR1 is LGHDT and CDR2 YNNKEL (reference sequence). The CDR3 sequence is CASSQVGRYNEQYF. As DNA, the CDR3 is TGTGCCAGCAGCCAAGTCGGGCGGTACAATGAGCAGTACTTC.

This clonotype was recorded once. V usage is TRBV9 and J usage is TRBJ2-1; 8 bases line up with TRBD1. The end of the DNA aligns better with TRBJ2-7, so the J call may be wrong. The CDR3 is 15 residues long. CDR1 and CDR2 (germline): SGDLS, YYNGEE. CDR3 DNA: TGTGCCAGCAGCTGGGACAGGTTCTCCTACAATGAGCAGTACTTC. This translates into CASSWDRFSYNEQYF.

The rearrangement links TRBV6-2 or TRBV6-3 to TRBJ2-7; no reliable D call. V lost 4 bases and J lost 7, with 11 bases in between. Germline V gives CDR1 MNHEY, CDR2 SVGEGT. This CDR3 comprises 12 residues. The DNA of the CDR3 is TGTGCCAGCAGTTCCCGAGACTTTGAGCAGTACTTC. As protein: CASSSRDFEQYF.

This clonotype occurred a few times. The chain combines TRBV20-1 with TRBJ2-3; 10 bases map to TRBD2. The CDR3 consists of 16 residues. Germline trimming cut 1 base from V and 14 bases from J; bases unmatched to any gene: 18. CDR1 is DFQATT, CDR2 SNEGSKA, per germline (reference sequence). The chain's CDR3 is CSARGRAGGPNRYAYF. The CDR3 bases are TGCAGTGCTAGAGGTCGAGCGGGAGGGCCGAACAGATACGCGTATTTT.

V is TRBV5-1 and J is TRBJ1-1; D unclear. Germline V gene data show CDR1 as SGHRS and CDR2 as YFSETQ. The CDR3 runs 13 residues. The germline V and J ends were trimmed by 0 bases and 3 bases, with 6 bases remaining between them. The CDR3 region is CASSLVLDTEAFF. The CDR3 DNA is TGCGCCAGCAGCTTGGTTCTAGACACTGAAGCTTTCTTT.

The table lists this clonotype with a few counts. V gene TRBV7-7 combines with J gene TRBJ2-7, with D perhaps matching TRBD2 (6 bases). The DNA end favors TRBJ2-5, so the J call may be wrong. The CDR3 extends over 13 amino acids. The germline V gene has CDR1 SSHAT and CDR2 FNYEAQ (reference sequence). CDR3 sequence (DNA): TGTGCCAGCAGCTATAGCTGGGGAGGGACCCAGTACTTC. Encoded protein: CASSYSWGGTQYF.

The chain couples TRBV6-5 to TRBJ2-1; D gene unclear. Germline-derived CDR1 and CDR2 are MNHEY and SVGAGI. Trimming pared 5 bases from V and 9 bases from J, leaving 11 bases between. This CDR3 comprises 12 residues. The CDR3 spells CASSAPSGEQFF. As DNA, the CDR3 is TGTGCCAGCAGTGCCCCCTCGGGTGAGCAGTTCTTC.